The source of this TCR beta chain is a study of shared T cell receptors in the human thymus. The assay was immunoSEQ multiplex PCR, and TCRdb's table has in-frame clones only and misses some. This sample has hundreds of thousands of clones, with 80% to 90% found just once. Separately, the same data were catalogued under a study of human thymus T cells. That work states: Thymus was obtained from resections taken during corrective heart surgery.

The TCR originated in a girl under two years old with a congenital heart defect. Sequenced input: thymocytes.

CDR3 sequence: CASSQDAGNNGADTQYF. The CDR3 nucleotides are TGCGCCAGCAGCCAAGACGCGGGGAATAACGGTGCAGATACGCAGTATTTT. The rearrangement links TRBV4-3 to TRBJ2-3; D possibly corresponds to TRBD2 (6 bases). This CDR3 is built from 17 residues. Germline CDR1 is LGHNA and CDR2 is YSLEER. V was cut by 0 bases and J by 4 bases, with 17 bases left in between.